What follows is one T cell receptor beta chain and its context. Its antigen is not identified. This sample was taken from a study of T cell clones after liver transplantation. Study context: Standard immunosuppression, with no induction, continued until 12-24 months after transplant.

The assay was immunoSEQ multiplex PCR, and TCRdb's table has in-frame clones only and misses some. The table records around 100,000 clones, about 81% of them present only once. Unstimulated PBMCs were sorted into CD3+CD4+ and CD3+CD8+ populations. General study points: Small, mixed patient groups and varying post-transplant times limit these conclusions.

CDR3 length equals 16 residues. The V and J ends lost 0 bases and 0 bases respectively, with 9 bases between them. From germline, CDR1 is MNHEY and CDR2 SVGAGI. The V call is TRBV6-5, the J call TRBJ2-1; D is ambiguous. The receptor's source is a human patient who received a liver transplant. Some T cells may be graft donor cells. Sequencing used CD4+ T cells from blood, obtained around 48 months after liver transplant. CDR3 DNA sequence: TGTGCCAGCAGTTACTCGAGGCTAGGCTCCTACAATGAGCAGTTCTTC. This sequence encodes CASSYSRLGSYNEQFF.